This TCR beta chain was profiled in a study of OX40 agonist ivuxolimab in advanced cancers. Study-wide context: Those treated in dose escalation had hepatocellular carcinoma, melanoma, renal cell cancer or head and neck cancer.

J lost 2 bases, V lost 3 bases, and 7 bases had no gene match. Germline CDR1 and CDR2: GTSNPN and SVGIG (reference sequence). The CDR3 has 14 residues. Sequenced by immunoSEQ multiplex PCR; TCRdb stores in-frame clones only, minus some. The sample records roughly 89,000 clones, just under 90% being singletons. This TCR was recovered from an adult with an advanced solid tumor such as melanoma, head and neck, liver or kidney cancer. The source material was CD4+ or CD8+ T cells sorted from blood, sampled in a trial of the OX40 agonist ivuxolimab. This chain uses TRBV30 with TRBJ2-7; TRBD2 matches at 7 bases. The CDR3 is CAWRGRGLTYEQYF. The CDR3 DNA reads TGTGCCTGGAGAGGGAGGGGTTTAACCTACGAGCAGTACTTC.